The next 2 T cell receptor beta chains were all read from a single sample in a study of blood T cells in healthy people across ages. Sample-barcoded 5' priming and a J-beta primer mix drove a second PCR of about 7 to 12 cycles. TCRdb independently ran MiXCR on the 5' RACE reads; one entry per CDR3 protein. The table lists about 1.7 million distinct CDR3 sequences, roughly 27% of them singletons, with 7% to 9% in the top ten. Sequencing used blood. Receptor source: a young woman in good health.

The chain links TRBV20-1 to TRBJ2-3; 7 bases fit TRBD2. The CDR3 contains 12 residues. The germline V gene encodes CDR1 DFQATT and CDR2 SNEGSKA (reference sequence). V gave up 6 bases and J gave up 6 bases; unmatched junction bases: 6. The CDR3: CSAELAPDTQYF. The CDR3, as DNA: TGCAGTGCCGAACTAGCGCCGGATACGCAGTATTTT.

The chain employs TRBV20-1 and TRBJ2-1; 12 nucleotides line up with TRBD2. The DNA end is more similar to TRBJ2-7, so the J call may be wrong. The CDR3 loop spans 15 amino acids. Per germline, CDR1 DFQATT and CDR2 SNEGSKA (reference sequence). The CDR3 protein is CSAETSGSVYNEQYF. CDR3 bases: TGCAGTGCTGAGACTAGCGGGAGCGTCTACAATGAGCAGTACTTC.